The present T cell receptor (beta chain) was sequenced within a study of OX40 agonist ivuxolimab in advanced cancers. Findings and caveats of the study: The CD4+ and CD8+ T cells in the blood had expanded clonally by week 6 at 0.1 to 3.0 mg/kg.

Data came from immunoSEQ multiplex PCR; TCRdb stores just in-frame clones and leaves some out. Altogether approximately 89,000 clones are present, approximately 90% being singletons, with the ten largest covering approximately 0.49%. The germline gives CDR1 SGDLS, CDR2 YYNGEE. Between the trimmed V and J ends, which lost 0 bases and 5 bases, there was a span of 14 bases. CDR3 length: 16 residues. For this clone: Antigen unknown.

This receptor was obtained from an adult with an advanced solid tumor such as melanoma, head and neck, liver or kidney cancer. The chain combines TRBV9 with TRBJ1-4; D is unresolved. The input for sequencing was CD4+ or CD8+ T cells sorted from blood, taken in a trial of the OX40 agonist ivuxolimab. CDR3 in amino acids: CASSVGQRRSNEKLFF. In nucleotides, the CDR3 is TGTGCCAGCAGCGTAGGCCAGAGACGGTCAAATGAAAAACTGTTTTTT.